A single TCR beta chain is shown here with its context. The antigen remains undetermined. The data stem from a study of vaccination effects on CD4 cells after COVID-19. Background on the study: The second dose preceded post-vaccine samples by a median of 72 days.

Some clones are missing from TCRdb's copy, which holds only in-frame ones; the method was immunoSEQ multiplex PCR. The sample has some 30,000 clones; around 75% are singletons. Peptide-pool stimulation followed by sequencing identified expanded antigen-specific CD4+ clonotypes in the ViraFEST assay. It was after around 10 days of culture that CD4+ T cells were isolated. Each person got two doses of an mRNA SARS-CoV-2 vaccine, BNT162b2 or mRNA-1273. The sequencing here drew on CD4+ T cells from PBMCs cultured with HCoV-229E spike peptides, taken after COVID-19 vaccination. This receptor was identified in a human donor who received a COVID-19 vaccine.

CDR3: CASSESGGRVQPQHF. In nucleotides, the CDR3 is TGTGCCAGCAGCGAATCAGGGGGCAGAGTTCAGCCCCAGCATTTT. This rearrangement joins TRBV2 to TRBJ1-5; 8 bases align to TRBD1. The junction had 10 bases not matched to a gene; V was cut back by 6 bases and J by 6 bases. Germline CDR1 SNHLY, CDR2 FYNNEI. The CDR3 totals 15 residues.